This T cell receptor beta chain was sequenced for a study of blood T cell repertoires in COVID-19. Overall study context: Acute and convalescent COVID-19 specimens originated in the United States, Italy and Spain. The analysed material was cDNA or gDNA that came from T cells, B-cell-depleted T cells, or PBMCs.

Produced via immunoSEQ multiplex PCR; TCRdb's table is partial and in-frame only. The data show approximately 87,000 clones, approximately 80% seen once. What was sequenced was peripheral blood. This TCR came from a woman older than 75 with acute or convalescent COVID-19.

In DNA, the CDR3 is TGCGCCAGCAGTTACCCCAGGGAGGAGAACACTGAAGCTTTCTTT. Translation gives CASSYPREENTEAFF. The gene calls are TRBV10-1 and TRBJ1-1; weak D call: TRBD1 (5 bases). Trimming cost V 5 bases and J 1 base, with 14 bases left between them. The CDR3 has 15 residues. CDR1 and CDR2 from the germline V gene are WNHNN and SYGVQD (reference sequence).